This T cell receptor (beta chain) was retrieved from a study of beta chain features in type 1 diabetes. This clone was recorded a few times. What it binds is not known. Averaging about 116 mL, one heparinised blood draw came from each individual donor. Sorted populations all had greater than 95% purity. Findings and caveats of the study: There was a moderate but significant shortening of TCRB CDR3s in all four CD4+ subsets of Type 1 diabetes patients. HLA effects on TCRB rearrangement stayed unresolved here. The VDJ junctions of type 1 diabetes patients carried fewer insertions and more deletions.

Reverse transcribing all isolated RNA meant expressed TCRB transcripts were sequenced. Clones were read by immunoSEQ multiplex PCR, and TCRdb kept only the in-frame ones, dropping some. The table lists a few hundred thousand clones, approximately 15% of them singletons. CDR1 SGHTA and CDR2 FQGNSA come from the germline V gene. Trimming left V 1 base short and J 6 bases short, with 13 bases between. This CDR3 is 14 amino acids long. The source of this sequence is a man younger than 40 with type 1 diabetes. The rearrangement links TRBV7-2 to TRBJ2-7; D is undetermined. Sequenced: naive CD4+ T cells from blood. Written as DNA, the CDR3 is TGTGCCAGCAGCTTAGGCCCACCCCTGCGCGAGCAGTACTTC. It codes for CASSLGPPLREQYF.